This T cell receptor beta chain was observed in a study of blood T cells in healthy people across ages. The authors ran a second PCR of about 6 to 11 cycles using a sample-barcoded 5' primer and a J-beta primer mix. Each CDR3 protein gets one entry after TCRdb re-called the 5' RACE reads with MiXCR. The sample includes roughly 550,000 distinct CDR3 sequences, 20% to 30% seen only once; the top ten take 7.5% to 9%. At least 6.5 million PBMCs were isolated per sample. The same sample was also used in a study of T cells of mothers and their children.

Sequenced input: blood. The source of this sequence is a boy aged 10-17 years in good health.

CDR3 amino acids: CASSYEGAAPYNEQFF. The CDR3 DNA follows: TGTGCCAGCAGTTACGAGGGGGCGGCGCCCTACAATGAGCAGTTCTTC. The chain has TRBV6-5 and TRBJ2-1; 7 bases fit TRBD1. CDR3 length equals 16 residues. V shed 2 bases, J shed 2 bases, and the junction held 6 bases outside the gene matches. Per germline, CDR1 MNHEY and CDR2 SVGAGI.